This T cell receptor (beta chain) originates from a study of CD8+ T cells in alopecia areata. Study observations and caveats: Numerous expanded lesional clones remained in scalp and blood during tofacitinib.

Following extraction, RNA underwent reverse transcription to cDNA, which served as the sequencing template. Using immunoSEQ multiplex PCR, the repertoire was profiled, and TCRdb retains in-frame clones only, with some absent. Of around 300,000 clones in the sample, 60% were seen once. Treatment meaning: oral pan-JAK inhibitor, 5-10 mg twice daily. A word on this clone: As yet, its antigen is unknown.

This CDR3 has 17 residues. Trimming cost V 4 bases and J 5 bases; bases outside gene matches: 14. Germline V lookup: CDR1 SGDLS, CDR2 YYNGEE. Material: CD4+ T cells sorted from blood, obtained around week 53, from a patient treated with tofacitinib. The TCR sequence derives from a human donor with alopecia areata. V and J are TRBV9 and TRBJ1-4; 7 bases map to TRBD1. Here the CDR3 reads CASSPTGALKENEKLFF. In nucleotides, the CDR3 is TGTGCCAGCAGCCCAACAGGGGCGCTAAAAGAGAATGAAAAACTGTTTTTT.